This TCR beta chain stems from a study of spatial heterogeneity in lung cancer. Across the study: As counted in raw reads, each unique TCR and UMI combination appeared more than ten times on average.

TCRdb reprocessed the 5' RACE reads via MiXCR and lists one record per CDR3 protein. Here the sample spans 6,900 or so distinct CDR3 sequences, roughly 3.7% being singletons. In regard to this clonotype: This beta chain lies outside the target of a library built for alpha chains; its clone size means little.

Time point: sample taken at primary tumor resection. Frozen PBMC, nontumor lung or tumor provided whole RNA, which was sequenced unsorted. Donation came from 70 or so patients with untreated early-stage non-small cell lung cancer. The trim removed 5 bases at V and 10 bases at J, leaving 4 bases unmatched. This CDR3 spans 10 amino acids. Germline V CDR1 and CDR2: GTSNPN, SVGIG (reference sequence). The sequenced sample was normal lung tissue next to the tumor, obtained at surgery. V usage is TRBV30 and J usage is TRBJ1-1; 7 bases match TRBD1. This receptor was taken from a female donor with early-stage non-small cell lung cancer. CDR3: CAWGTVSAFF. The CDR3 coding sequence is TGTGCCTGGGGGACAGTTTCAGCTTTCTTT.